A selection of T cell receptor beta chains follows, all from one sample in a study of CD8+ T cells in alopecia areata. Using immunoSEQ multiplex PCR, the repertoire was profiled, and TCRdb retains in-frame clones only, with some absent. The repertoire holds some 240,000 clones, with about 50% as singletons. The specimen comprised CD4+ T cells sorted from blood, sampled at week 4, from a patient treated with tofacitinib. The receptor set was obtained from a human donor with alopecia areata. Each CDR3 is given with its conserved first and last residue. The D gene is left open where the match is weak. The size of a clone is reported for some rows only, either as once, few or many, or as a class for expanded clones.

DNA	CDR3	J	V	size	D
TGTGCCAGCAGCCCAGGCCCAGGGGGCGAGGGCTACACCTTC	CASSPGPGGEGYTF	TRBJ1-2	TRBV4-2	few	TRBD1
TGTGCCAGCAGCTTGGAGGGACGCGAGCAGTACTTC	CASSLEGREQYF	TRBJ2-7	TRBV7-2	.	.
TGTGCCTGGAGTGCGAATTATGGCTACACCTTC	CAWSANYGYTF	TRBJ1-2	TRBV30	.	.
TGTGCCATCAGTGAGTCGACAGGGGTGAACGAGCAGTACTTC	CAISESTGVNEQYF	TRBJ2-7	TRBV10-3	.	TRBD1
TGTGCCATCAGCTATCAACCCCACGGGGCCAGTTCGGATGGCTACACCTTC	CAISYQPHGASSDGYTF	TRBJ1-2	TRBV10-3	few	.
TGTGCCAGTTCTAGTCGGACGGTCGCTGAAGCTTTCTTT	CASSSRTVAEAFF	TRBJ1-1	TRBV19	few	.
TGTGCCAGCGGGAAGGAGACCGGGGAGCTGTTTTTT	CASGKETGELFF	TRBJ2-2	TRBV6-5	few	.
TGCAGCGTTGAGACTGATTCCCGGGGGTTCTTC	CSVETDSRGFF	TRBJ2-1	TRBV29-1	.	.
TGCGCCAGCAGCCAAGATTGGGCAGTCGGCTACACCTTC	CASSQDWAVGYTF	TRBJ1-2	TRBV4-3	.	.
TGTGCCAGCTCCCCTAACCTAGCAGATACGCAGTATTTT	CASSPNLADTQYF	TRBJ2-3	TRBV18	.	.
TGCAGTGCTAGAGATTTGGATACGCAGTATTTT	CSARDLDTQYF	TRBJ2-3	TRBV20-1	.	.
TGTGCCAGCAGCGAACAAACAGATACGCAGTATTTT	CASSEQTDTQYF	TRBJ2-3	TRBV9	.	.
TGTGCCAGCCGTTATGGACAGGGACTTTACGAGCAGTACTTC	CASRYGQGLYEQYF	TRBJ2-7	TRBV2	.	TRBD1
TGCGCCAGCAGCCAAGGGCGAGGCGACAACTATGGCTACACCTTC	CASSQGRGDNYGYTF	TRBJ1-2	TRBV4-3	few	.
TGCGCCAGCAGCCGGAGCGCGGGATATAACACTGAAGCTTTCTTT	CASSRSAGYNTEAFF	TRBJ1-1	TRBV5-1	.	.
TGCGCCAGCAGCCCCCGACTAGCGGGGGGCACAGATACGCAGTATTTT	CASSPRLAGGTDTQYF	TRBJ2-3	TRBV5-1	few	TRBD2
TGTGCCAGCAGCTTAGTCTCAGGGGCGCGCACAGATACGCAGTATTTT	CASSLVSGARTDTQYF	TRBJ2-3	TRBV13	.	.
TGTGCCAGCAGCTTCCGGACTGGAGGGCACGGGGAGCTGTTTTTT	CASSFRTGGHGELFF	TRBJ2-2	TRBV7-9	.	.
TGTGCCAGCACCAAGTTCAGGGGTGGCTATGGCTACACCTTC	CASTKFRGGYGYTF	TRBJ1-2	TRBV30	once	.
TGTGCCTGGAGTGTACCAGCGGGGGTCACACTAGCCAAAAACATTCAGTACTTC	CAWSVPAGVTLAKNIQYF	TRBJ2-4	TRBV30	.	TRBD2
TGCAGTGCCAAGAAACAGGGGATCTACACCTTC	CSAKKQGIYTF	TRBJ1-2	TRBV20-1	.	TRBD1